This T cell receptor beta chain was retrieved from a study of shared clonotypes between healthy human individuals. The overall study: Researchers assigned three CD4 naive, three CD4 memory, two CD8 naive and one CD8 memory plate to each donor. Points from the study as a whole: When naive CD4 clonotypes were compared across several donors, 4% to 6.5% were shared.

Germline trimming cut 6 bases from V and 2 bases from J; bases unmatched to any gene: 6. The CDR3 totals 14 residues. The germline V gene encodes CDR1 SEHNR and CDR2 FQNEAQ (reference sequence). Assay: immunoSEQ multiplex PCR; the TCRdb copy retains only in-frame clones and omits some. The profile covers roughly 760,000 clones, with less than 85% appearing a single time and 1.7% taken by the ten largest. Concerning this clone itself: Its antigen is as yet unknown.

This clonotype originated in a woman younger than 45 in good health. Source material: memory CD4+ T cells sorted from blood. Subset of the sample: CD45RA-negative fraction. This chain joins TRBV7-9 and TRBJ2-7; 8 bases are a match to TRBD1. The CDR3 DNA reads TGTGCCAGCAGTCTGGACAGGGTCCCCTACGAGCAGTACTTC. Its protein product is CASSLDRVPYEQYF.